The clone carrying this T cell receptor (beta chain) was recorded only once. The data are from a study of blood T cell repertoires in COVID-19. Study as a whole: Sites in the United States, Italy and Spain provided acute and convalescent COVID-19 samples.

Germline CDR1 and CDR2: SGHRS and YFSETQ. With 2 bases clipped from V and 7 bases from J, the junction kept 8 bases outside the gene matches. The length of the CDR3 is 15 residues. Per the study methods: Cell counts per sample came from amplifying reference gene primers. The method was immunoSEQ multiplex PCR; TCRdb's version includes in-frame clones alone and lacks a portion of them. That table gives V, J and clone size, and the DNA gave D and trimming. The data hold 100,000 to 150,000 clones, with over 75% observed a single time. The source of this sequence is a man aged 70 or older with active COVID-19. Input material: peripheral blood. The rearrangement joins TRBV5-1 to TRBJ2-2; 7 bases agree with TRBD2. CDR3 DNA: TGCGCCAGCAGCTTTGGAGGGAGGGCAGGCGGGGAGCTGTTTTTT. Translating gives CASSFGGRAGGELFF.